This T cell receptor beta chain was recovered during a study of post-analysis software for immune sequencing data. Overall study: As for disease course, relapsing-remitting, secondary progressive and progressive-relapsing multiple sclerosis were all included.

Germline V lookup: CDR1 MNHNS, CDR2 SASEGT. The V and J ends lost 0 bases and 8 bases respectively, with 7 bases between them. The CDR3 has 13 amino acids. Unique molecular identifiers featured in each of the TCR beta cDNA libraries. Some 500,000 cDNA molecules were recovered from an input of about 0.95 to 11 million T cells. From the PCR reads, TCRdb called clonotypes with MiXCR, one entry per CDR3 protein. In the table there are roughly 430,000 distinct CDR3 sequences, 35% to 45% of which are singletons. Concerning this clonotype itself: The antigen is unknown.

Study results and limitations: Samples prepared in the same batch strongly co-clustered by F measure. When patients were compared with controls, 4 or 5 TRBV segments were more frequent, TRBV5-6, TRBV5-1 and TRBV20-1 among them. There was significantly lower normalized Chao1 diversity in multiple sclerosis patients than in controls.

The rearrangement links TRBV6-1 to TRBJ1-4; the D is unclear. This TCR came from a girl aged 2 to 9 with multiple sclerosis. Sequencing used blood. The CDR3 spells CASSEAISEKLFF. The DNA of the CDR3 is TGTGCCAGCAGTGAAGCTATTTCGGAAAAACTGTTTTTT.